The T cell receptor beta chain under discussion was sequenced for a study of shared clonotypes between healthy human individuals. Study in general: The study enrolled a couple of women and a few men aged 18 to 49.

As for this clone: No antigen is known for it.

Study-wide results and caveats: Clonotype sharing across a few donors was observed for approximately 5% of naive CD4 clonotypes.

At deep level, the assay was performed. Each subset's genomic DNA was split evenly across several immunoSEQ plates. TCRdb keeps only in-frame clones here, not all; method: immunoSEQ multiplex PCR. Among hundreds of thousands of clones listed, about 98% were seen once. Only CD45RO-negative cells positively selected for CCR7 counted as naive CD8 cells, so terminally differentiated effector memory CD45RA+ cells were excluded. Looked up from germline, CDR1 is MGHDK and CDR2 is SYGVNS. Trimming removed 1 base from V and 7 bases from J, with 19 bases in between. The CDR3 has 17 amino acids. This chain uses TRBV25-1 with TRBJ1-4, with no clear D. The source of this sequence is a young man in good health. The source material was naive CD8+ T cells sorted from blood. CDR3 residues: CASSELRPSSAGEKLFF. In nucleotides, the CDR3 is TGTGCCAGCAGTGAATTAAGGCCTTCTTCAGCGGGTGAAAAACTGTTTTTT.